The entry below gives a single T cell receptor beta chain sequence along with its context. Its target is not known. Germline loops: CDR1 SNHLY, CDR2 FYNNEI. This CDR3 is 14 amino acids long. Trimming cost V 6 bases and J 5 bases; bases outside gene matches: 7. This sample is part of a study of a mutant IDH1 vaccine in newly diagnosed glioma. Overall study: Investigators started vaccination 4-6 weeks after radiotherapy alone, or with temozolomide cycles. The treated group averaged about 41 years old and was around 62% male, roughly 38% female. Patients were pretreated with radiotherapy, temozolomide, or both, mostly both.

The protocol was immunoSEQ multiplex PCR, while the TCRdb copy is restricted to in-frame clones and leaves out a portion. The sample holds 50,000 or so clones, around four fifths seen once. Study-wide results and caveats: Patients mounted vaccine-induced immune responses in about 92% of cases.

Indicated time point: week 5, during vaccination. Vaccine doses each comprised 300 ug of mutant IDH1 20-mer peptide, with topical imiquimod. The sample here was PBMCs, taken from a glioma patient whose treatment included an IDH1 peptide vaccine. The clonotype comes from a woman aged 50 to 60 with glioma. The chain combines TRBV2 with TRBJ1-5, with TRBD1 identical over 7 bases. The CDR3 region has the DNA TGTGCCAGCAGCGTTCGACAGGGACATCAGCCCCAGCATTTT. It translates to CASSVRQGHQPQHF. Combining the CDR3 with reference TRBV2 and TRBJ1-5 gives the whole variable domain EPEVTQTPSHQVTQMGQEVILRCVPISNHLYFYWYRQILGQKVEFLVSFYNNEISEKSEIFDDQFSVERPDGSNFTLKIRSTKLEDSAMYFCASSVRQGHQPQHFGDGTRLSIL.